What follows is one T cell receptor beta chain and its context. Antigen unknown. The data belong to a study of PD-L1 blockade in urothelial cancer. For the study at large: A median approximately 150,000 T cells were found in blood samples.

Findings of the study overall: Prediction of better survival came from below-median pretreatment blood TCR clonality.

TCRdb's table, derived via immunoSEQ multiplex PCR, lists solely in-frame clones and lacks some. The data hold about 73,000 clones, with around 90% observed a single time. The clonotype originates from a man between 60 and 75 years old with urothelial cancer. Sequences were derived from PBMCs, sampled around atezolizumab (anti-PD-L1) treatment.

The CDR3 bases are TGTGCCATCAGTGATCCGGGGGGCGAGCAGTACTTC. Translation: CAISDPGGEQYF. The chain has TRBV10-3 and TRBJ2-7, with TRBD2 matching 7 bases. The germline V gene encodes CDR1 ENHRY and CDR2 SYGVKD. With 3 bases clipped from V and 6 bases from J, the junction kept 2 bases outside the gene matches. The CDR3 extends over 12 amino acids.